This T cell receptor (beta chain) was retrieved from a study of cytomegalovirus exposure and HLA in healthy donors. PCR involved 60 Vbeta and 13 Jbeta primers. Sequencing used immunoSEQ multiplex PCR; TCRdb keeps in-frame clones, though not all of them. The sample holds some 200,000 clones, over 75% seen once. The study's findings and limits: There were reportedly fewer N-insertions in an Asian-associated ancestry cluster than the roughly 610-donor mean, in a later analysis.

This clone was seen a single time. Its antigen is not identified. The V and J ends lost 7 bases and 1 base respectively, with 17 bases between them. The CDR3 is 15 residues long. Germline V gene sequence: CDR1 LGHNT, CDR2 FRNRAP. The sequence came from a girl aged 2-10 years in good health and CMV-seronegative. The chain uses TRBV12-5 and TRBJ2-7; D is perhaps TRBD1 (6 bases). The specimen sequenced was PBMCs. The CDR3 protein is CASEGWTDTSYEQYF. CDR3 in DNA: TGTGCTAGTGAGGGATGGACAGACACGTCCTACGAGCAGTACTTC.